Shown below are 5 T cell receptor beta chains from a single sample sequenced in a study of T cells after yellow fever vaccination. A single record per CDR3 protein comes from TCRdb applying MiXCR to the 5' RACE reads. The table records about 500,000 distinct CDR3 sequences, about 17% of them present only once. Sequenced here: PBMCs, sampled 5 days after the first yellow fever vaccination. These receptors came from a man between 18 and 29 years old who received the YFV17D yellow fever vaccine.

The table lists this clonotype with a few counts. The rearrangement links TRBV5-1 to TRBJ2-3; TRBD1 is a possible D gene (6 bases). The germline V gene encodes CDR1 SGHRS and CDR2 YFSETQ. V lost 2 bases to trimming and J lost 0 bases, with 13 bases between them. The CDR3 contains 16 residues. DNA of the CDR3: TGCGCCAGCAGCTTTAGGGGGAGACCTAGCACAGATACGCAGTATTTT. Amino acids: CASSFRGRPSTDTQYF.

DNA of the CDR3: TGTGCCAGCAGCGTGGGACAGGGGAAAGGCTACACCTTC. Amino acid sequence: CASSVGQGKGYTF. The genes are TRBV3-1 and TRBJ1-2; TRBD1 agrees at 10 bases. CDR1 is LGHDT, CDR2 YNNKEL, per germline (reference sequence). CDR3 size: 13 residues. V lost 5 bases to trimming and J lost 8 bases; unmatched junction nucleotides: 5.

This clonotype was detected only a few times. The chain uses TRBV4-3 and TRBJ2-2; TRBD2 matches at 8 bases. This CDR3 region has 18 residues. V gave up 5 bases and J gave up 1 base; unmatched junction bases: 12. Looked up from germline, CDR1 is LGHNA and CDR2 is YSLEER. The CDR3 protein is CASSSQRQLAGNTGELFF. DNA of the CDR3: TGCGCCAGCAGCTCCCAGCGTCAGCTAGCGGGGAACACCGGGGAGCTGTTTTTT.

The J gene is TRBJ2-3, the V gene TRBV12-3 or TRBV12-4; 12 bases line up with TRBD2. J lost 1 base, V lost 2 bases, and 10 bases had no gene match. The CDR3 has 19 amino acids. CDR3 coding DNA: TGTGCCAGCAGTTTAAAGTTGCTAGCGGGGGGGCCGGGCACAGATACGCAGTATTTT. Translating it yields CASSLKLLAGGPGTDTQYF.

The chain is built from TRBV18 and TRBJ1-6, with TRBD1 identical over 7 bases. The V gene's germline CDR1 is KGHSH and CDR2 LQKENI. J gave up 7 bases and V 2 bases, and 2 bases lay outside the gene matches. CDR3 length: 14 residues. CDR3 in DNA: TGTGCCAGCTCACCAAGGGACAGCAATTCACCCCTCCACTTT. This encodes CASSPRDSNSPLHF.